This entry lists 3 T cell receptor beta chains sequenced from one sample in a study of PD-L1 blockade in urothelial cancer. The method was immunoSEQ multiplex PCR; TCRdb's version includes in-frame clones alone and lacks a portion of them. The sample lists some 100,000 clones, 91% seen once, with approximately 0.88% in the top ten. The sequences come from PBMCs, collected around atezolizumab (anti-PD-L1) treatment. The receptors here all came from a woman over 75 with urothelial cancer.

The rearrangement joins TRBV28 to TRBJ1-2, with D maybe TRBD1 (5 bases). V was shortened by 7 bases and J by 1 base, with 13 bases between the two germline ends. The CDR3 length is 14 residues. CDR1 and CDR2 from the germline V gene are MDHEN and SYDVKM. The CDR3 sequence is CASTTGGNNYGYTF. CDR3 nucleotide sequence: TGTGCCAGCACCACCGGGGGGAATAACTATGGCTACACCTTC.

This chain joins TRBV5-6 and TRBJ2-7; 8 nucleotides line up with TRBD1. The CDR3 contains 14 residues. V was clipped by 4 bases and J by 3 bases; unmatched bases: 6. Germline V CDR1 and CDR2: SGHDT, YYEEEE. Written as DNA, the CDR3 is TGTGCCAGCAGCCTCGGACAGGGCGGCTACGAGCAGTACTTC. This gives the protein CASSLGQGGYEQYF.

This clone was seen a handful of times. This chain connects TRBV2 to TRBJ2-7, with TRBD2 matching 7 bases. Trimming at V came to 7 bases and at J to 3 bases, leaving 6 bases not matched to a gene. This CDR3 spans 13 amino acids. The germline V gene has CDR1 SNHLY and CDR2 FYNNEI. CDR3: CASNPTGGYEQYF. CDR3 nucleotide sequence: TGTGCCAGCAATCCGACGGGGGGCTACGAGCAGTACTTC.